A single sample is the source of the 11 T cell receptor beta chains below, sequenced in a study of beta chain features in type 1 diabetes. Study outcomes and limitations: Researchers report that Type 1 diabetes patients had moderately but significantly shorter TCRB CDR3s across all four CD4+ subsets.

What these receptors recognize is not known. The sequenced template was cDNA made from the entire isolated RNA. Assay: immunoSEQ multiplex PCR; the TCRdb copy retains only in-frame clones and omits some. The sample lists some 200,000 clones, around 15% occurring once. Specimen: naive CD4+ T cells from blood. The receptor set was obtained from a man aged 30 to 45 with type 1 diabetes.

This clone was detected only a few times. The chain combines TRBV6-1 with TRBJ2-5; TRBD2 matches at 9 bases. V gave up 3 bases and J gave up 5 bases; unmatched junction bases: 7. The CDR3 runs to 15 residues. The germline V gene has CDR1 MNHNS and CDR2 SASEGT. CDR3 loop: CASSDLSGRRETQYF. The CDR3 bases are TGTGCCAGCAGTGACCTAAGCGGGAGGAGGGAGACCCAGTACTTC.

J is TRBJ1-4 and V is TRBV10-3; TRBD1 matches 7 bases. Germline lookup yields CDR1 ENHRY and CDR2 SYGVKD. The CDR3 is made up of 14 amino acids. Trimming took 6 bases from V and 8 from J; bases not matched to a gene: 9. This CDR3 reads CAIRGQSQKEKLFF. In nucleotides, the CDR3 is TGTGCCATCAGGGGACAGAGCCAAAAGGAAAAACTGTTTTTT.

This clone was counted a few times. The rearrangement links TRBV5-1 to TRBJ2-5; TRBD2 matches 7 bases. V trimming: 2 bases; J trimming: 3 bases; junction bases outside the gene matches: 4. CDR1 and CDR2 from the germline V gene are SGHRS and YFSETQ. The CDR3 spans 14 residues. This CDR3 reads CASSFGTTKETQYF. The CDR3, as DNA: TGCGCCAGCAGCTTTGGGACTACTAAAGAGACCCAGTACTTC.

Concerning this clone: Other nucleotide sequences in the sample specify the same CDR3. The gene calls are TRBV4-3 and TRBJ2-3; 9 bases agree with TRBD1. The CDR3 loop spans 14 amino acids. The J segment lost 3 bases and the V segment lost 3 bases, leaving 1 base of the junction unmatched. CDR1 is LGHNA and CDR2 is YSLEER in the germline V gene. CDR3 nucleotide sequence: TGCGCCAGCAGCCAGGACAGGGGTACAGATACGCAGTATTTT. This translates into CASSQDRGTDTQYF.

The CDR3 sequence is CAWSDQWGSAGYEQYF. The CDR3 DNA reads TGTGCCTGGAGTGATCAATGGGGGTCCGCCGGTTACGAGCAGTACTTC. The chain combines TRBV30 with TRBJ2-7; D tentatively reads TRBD1 or TRBD2 (5 bases each). The CDR3 totals 16 residues. Germline V gene sequence: CDR1 GTSNPN, CDR2 SVGIG (reference sequence). The V end lost 1 base, the J end lost 4 bases, and 20 bases lay between the germline ends.

This clone was picked up a small number of times. The CDR3, as DNA: TGTGCCAGCAGCTTGTTGAGGGCCGGGGAGCTGTTTTTT. Protein: CASSLLRAGELFF. The rearrangement links TRBV5-6 to TRBJ2-2; tentatively, D is TRBD2 (5 bases). CDR1 and CDR2 (germline): SGHDT, YYEEEE. Deletions cut 1 base from V and 6 bases from J, with 7 bases between. The CDR3 loop spans 13 amino acids.

The chain joins TRBV4-1 to TRBJ2-7; D possibly matches TRBD1 or TRBD2 (5 bases each). The germline V and J ends were trimmed by 0 bases and 4 bases, with 13 bases remaining between them. Germline CDR1 MGHRA, CDR2 YSYEKL. The CDR3 sequence is 15 residues long. CDR3 in amino acids: CASSQDRDLIYEQYF. The CDR3 nucleotides read TGCGCCAGCAGCCAAGACCGGGACCTCATATACGAGCAGTACTTC.

The chain couples TRBV30 to TRBJ2-5, with 13 bases identical to TRBD2. Germline assignment: CDR1 GTSNPN and CDR2 SVGIG (reference sequence). Losses at the gene ends were 3 bases for V and 4 bases for J; bases not matched to a gene: 2. There are 14 residues in the CDR3. The CDR3 reads CAWRLAGGLETQYF. CDR3 coding DNA: TGTGCCTGGAGACTAGCGGGAGGGCTAGAGACCCAGTACTTC.

The chain is built from TRBV9 and TRBJ2-5; 7 bases map to TRBD1. The germline CDR1 and CDR2 sequences are SGDLS and YYNGEE. V gave up 3 bases and J gave up 3 bases; unmatched junction bases: 5. This CDR3 contains 14 residues. The CDR3 DNA sequence: TGTGCCAGCAGCGCAACCGGGACAGAAGAGACCCAGTACTTC. Amino acids: CASSATGTEETQYF.

The V and J genes are TRBV5-1 and TRBJ2-5, with 7 positions matching TRBD1. Unmatched junction bases numbered 8, after V lost 6 bases and J lost 0 bases. CDR3 length: 15 residues. Looked up from germline, CDR1 is SGHRS and CDR2 is YFSETQ. The CDR3 sequence: CASKTGTAYQETQYF. CDR3 sequence (DNA): TGCGCCAGCAAAACCGGGACAGCGTACCAAGAGACCCAGTACTTC.

This clone was found a few times. The chain links TRBV18 to TRBJ1-2, with 8 bases that match TRBD1. The CDR3 has 13 amino acids. Looked up from germline, CDR1 is KGHSH and CDR2 is LQKENI. The ends lost 3 bases at V and 8 bases at J; junction bases unmatched: 5. The chain's CDR3 is CASSPGQGNGYTF. CDR3 coding DNA: TGTGCCAGCTCACCTGGACAGGGCAACGGCTACACCTTC.